The sequence of this TCR beta chain was determined in a study of T cell responses to AZD1222 COVID-19 vaccine. Sequenced by immunoSEQ multiplex PCR; TCRdb stores in-frame clones only, minus some. This sample carries about 93,000 clones, around 85% of them seen once, and the ten largest clones take 6.3%. V shed 0 bases and J 12 bases; nucleotides not matched to a gene: 10. The CDR3 runs 14 residues. The germline CDR1 and CDR2 sequences are SGDLS and YYNGEE. This receptor was identified in an adult in good health. This material consisted of peripheral blood, taken on day 0 of AZD1222 vaccination. J is TRBJ2-7 and V is TRBV9; TRBD1 matches at 9 bases. For the CDR3, the DNA is TGTGCCAGCAGCGTAGAACCGGGACAGGGCAGACTGTACTTC. Encoded protein: CASSVEPGQGRLYF.